These T cell receptor beta chains were read from a single sample in a study of T-cell reconstitution after alpha-beta-depleted transplantation in children. TCRdb used MiXCR to reprocess the PCR reads, holding one entry per CDR3 protein. The sample includes 350,000 to 450,000 distinct CDR3 sequences, around 21% seen only once; the top ten take 3.5% to 4%. This sample comprised PBMCs from the stem cell graft donor, obtained from the stem cell graft. These TCRs come from a human donor who donated a stem cell graft to a child with acute myeloid leukemia. CDR3s leave out the opening cysteine and the closing phenylalanine or tryptophan. Rows may omit the clone size; those that give it use once, few, many or a size class.

abundance | j_gene | v_gene | CDR3aa
once | TRBJ2-5 | TRBV5-1 | ASSGDTQETQY
many | TRBJ2-2 | TRBV29-1 | SVARDANTGELF
NA | TRBJ2-5 | TRBV5-1 | ASSLTTTGGVETQY
once | TRBJ2-7 | TRBV6-1 | ASSRGTSGKSYEQY
NA | TRBJ2-3 | TRBV4-1 | ASRLGTSGGVPDTQY
NA | TRBJ2-6 | TRBV29-1 | SVGSSSGANVLT
NA | TRBJ2-1 | TRBV6-2/TRBV6-3 | ASQGAVGTYNEQF
few | TRBJ2-5 | TRBV5-1 | ASSLRPSGEETQY
NA | TRBJ2-1 | TRBV28 | ASSSLGSADEQF
NA | TRBJ2-5 | TRBV15 | ATSRLAGGPETQY
few | TRBJ2-1 | TRBV20-1 | SARDMLAGGRNEQF
few | TRBJ1-3 | TRBV4-1 | ASSQEGISSGNTIY
few | TRBJ2-7 | TRBV5-1 | ASSLGAVGGPLYEQY
NA | TRBJ2-1 | TRBV29-1 | SGRLAGDNEQF
many | TRBJ2-7 | TRBV20-1 | SARTSGSVVY
NA | TRBJ2-1 | TRBV6-1 | ASSEPGWGGNEQF
few | TRBJ2-2 | TRBV29-1 | SAERQGANTGELF
NA | TRBJ2-7 | TRBV28 | ASSYGGGTGEQY
NA | TRBJ1-2 | TRBV20-1 | SARPAGTVNYGYT
few | TRBJ1-5 | TRBV28 | ASSSRQGRVQPQH
NA | TRBJ2-1 | TRBV5-1 | ASSPGLAGGDAF
few | TRBJ2-3 | TRBV12-3/TRBV12-4 | ASTSSGRGTDTQY
NA | TRBJ2-7 | TRBV20-1 | SARDLPSGSKNYEQY
NA | TRBJ1-2 | TRBV27 | ASSPGGAMGYT
few | TRBJ2-7 | TRBV29-1 | SVEGRGEFSEQY
NA | TRBJ2-2 | TRBV24-1 | ATRGTSDWTGELF
few | TRBJ2-3 | TRBV7-9 | ASSLRDRDSDTDTQY
many | TRBJ2-1 | TRBV28 | ASSFASGRVHEQF
few | TRBJ2-1 | TRBV28 | ASSFSGSTNEQF
NA | TRBJ1-1 | TRBV11-1 | ASSPSTSEAF
NA | TRBJ2-4 | TRBV25-1 | ASSGTFNIQY
NA | TRBJ2-3 | TRBV12-3/TRBV12-4 | ASSLRVRGLAGATGETDTQY
NA | TRBJ2-1 | TRBV15 | ATSRRTGSTRLAGGRSYNEQF
NA | TRBJ2-2 | TRBV7-8 | ASSVGAGVRTGELF
many | TRBJ2-2 | TRBV12-3/TRBV12-4 | ASSSRTSGASGELF
NA | TRBJ2-7 | TRBV11-2 | ASILRQGTSYEQY
many | TRBJ1-1 | TRBV12-3/TRBV12-4 | ASSLDRYTEAF
few | TRBJ2-3 | TRBV7-9 | ASSPEGVSTDTQY
NA | TRBJ2-1 | TRBV24-1 | ATSDFPGSSYNEQF
few | TRBJ1-6 | TRBV11-2 | ASSSPTLIIH
few | TRBJ2-2 | TRBV12-3/TRBV12-4 | ASSGLAGGSTGELF
many | TRBJ2-5 | TRBV20-1 | SARDWADRGRRLRETQY
many | TRBJ1-2 | TRBV27 | ASKRTGGGYGYT